The 30 T cell receptor beta chains given below trace back to one sample, sequenced in a study of spatial heterogeneity in lung cancer. Using its own MiXCR run on the 5' RACE reads, TCRdb lists one record per CDR3 protein. Among roughly 15,000 distinct CDR3 sequences listed, 15% to 20% were seen once. Time point reported: blood at routine non-recurrence follow-up after resection. Here the sequenced sample was PBMCs, taken at follow-up. The receptors shown here come from a male donor with early-stage non-small cell lung cancer.

This clonotype showed up many times. The V call is TRBV20-1, the J call TRBJ2-7, with 8 bases matching TRBD2. CDR1 is DFQATT, CDR2 SNEGSKA, per germline (reference sequence). V lost 5 bases and J lost 3; bases outside the gene matches: 6. This CDR3 is 13 amino acids long. CDR3 DNA: TGCAGTGCTCTTCTAGCGGGCCGCTACGAGCAGTACTTC. It is translated as CSALLAGRYEQYF.

This clonotype was seen a few times. The chain uses TRBV4-2 and TRBJ2-3, with 14 bases lining up with TRBD2. The length of the CDR3 is 18 residues. Germline CDR1 and CDR2: LGHNA and YNFKEQ. V lost 3 bases, J lost 7 bases, and 12 bases stayed unmatched. This chain's CDR3 is CASSQRLAGGPLINTQYF. CDR3 nucleotide sequence: TGTGCCAGCAGCCAGCGACTAGCGGGGGGGCCACTCATAAATACGCAGTATTTT.

This clonotype was counted only a few times. This sequence joins TRBV6-5 and TRBJ2-7; D perhaps matches TRBD1 (6 bases). V lost 6 bases, J lost 0 bases, and 12 bases lay in between. The CDR3 length is 14 residues. Germline V gene lookup returns CDR1 MNHEY and CDR2 SVGAGI. CDR3: CASRWDTSSYEQYF. CDR3 sequence (DNA): TGTGCCAGCAGATGGGACACTAGCTCCTACGAGCAGTACTTC.

This chain uses TRBV7-3 with TRBJ1-6; 8 bases align to TRBD1. The CDR3 covers 15 residues. Germline V gene sequence: CDR1 SGHTA, CDR2 FQGTGA. The ends lost 6 bases at V and 4 bases at J; junction bases unmatched: 5. The CDR3 is CASSPGGLYNSPLHF. The CDR3 region has the DNA TGTGCCAGCAGTCCAGGGGGCTTATATAATTCACCCCTCCACTTT. Together with reference TRBV7-3 and TRBJ1-6, the CDR3 gives the full variable domain: GAGVSQTPSNKVTEKGKYVELRCDPISGHTALYWYRQSLGQGPEFLIYFQGTGAADDSGLPNDRFFAVRPEGSVSTLKIQRTERGDSAVYLCASSPGGLYNSPLHFGNGTRLTVT.

This clonotype has at least ten counts. V is TRBV18 and J is TRBJ2-7, with D tentatively TRBD1 or TRBD2 (5 bases each). Between the trimmed V and J ends, which lost 3 bases and 0 bases, there was a span of 15 bases. The CDR3 loop spans 16 amino acids. Looked up from germline, CDR1 is KGHSH and CDR2 is LQKENI. DNA for the CDR3: TGTGCCAGCTCACCCCTTATGGGGGACCCCTCCTACGAGCAGTACTTC. This codes for CASSPLMGDPSYEQYF.

The chain is built from TRBV6-5 and TRBJ2-5; D is perhaps TRBD2 (6 bases). Germline lookup yields CDR1 MNHEY and CDR2 SVGAGI. Trimming left V 6 bases short and J 2 bases short, with 10 bases between. CDR3 size: 13 residues. CDR3 DNA sequence: TGTGCCAGCAGGGGGGGATTTCAAGAGACCCAGTACTTC. This codes for CASRGGFQETQYF.

In its sample, this clonotype is medium-sized (0.01 to 0.1%). A junction boundary mismatches the germline segment, possibly from a read error. The chain carries TRBV7-2 and TRBJ2-3; D ambiguous. Germline V CDR1 and CDR2: SGHTA, FQGNSA. The CDR3 covers 11 residues. The CDR3 DNA sequence: TGTGCCAGCAGCTTAGGCTTGAGGTCCTACTTT. Amino acid sequence: CASSLGLRSYF.

Within the sample, this clonotype is medium-sized. In nucleotides, the CDR3 is TGCAGCGTTGATAGGGGAGGCGACTACGAGCAGTACTTC. Its protein is CSVDRGGDYEQYF. The chain uses TRBV29-1 and TRBJ2-7, with D tentatively TRBD2 (6 bases). This CDR3 is 13 amino acids long. Per the germline V gene, CDR1 is SQVTM and CDR2 is ANQGSEA. The V end lost 3 bases, the J end lost 3 bases, and 12 bases lay between the germline ends.

This clonotype was detected many times. The chain couples TRBV6-5 to TRBJ2-1; a weak D match, TRBD2 (5 bases). CDR1 is MNHEY and CDR2 is SVGAGI in the germline V gene. There are 13 residues in the CDR3. Trimming removed 2 bases from V and 7 bases from J, with 9 bases in between. CDR3 in DNA: TGTGCCAGCAGTTACGAAGGCGGGAATGAGCAGTTCTTC. Encoded protein: CASSYEGGNEQFF.

The rearrangement joins TRBV4-3 to TRBJ2-2; possibly TRBD1 for D (6 bases). Germline CDR1 reads LGHNA; CDR2 reads YSLEER. The CDR3 has 17 residues. V was pared by 4 bases and J by 0 bases, with 15 bases between. The CDR3 here is CASSRFPGDTNTGELFF. DNA for the CDR3: TGCGCCAGCAGCCGATTTCCCGGGGACACGAACACCGGGGAGCTGTTTTTT.

The chain couples TRBV6-2 or TRBV6-3 to TRBJ2-2; 9 positions agree with TRBD2. The V gene's germline CDR1 is MNHEY and CDR2 SVGEGT. The V segment lost 11 bases and the J segment 7 bases; nucleotides outside the gene matches: 14. This CDR3 spans 15 amino acids. The CDR3 loop reads CASRLAGGPNGELFF. The CDR3 bases are TGTGCCTCACGTCTCGCGGGGGGGCCGAACGGGGAGCTGTTTTTT.

The chain couples TRBV20-1 to TRBJ2-7; D unclear. The germline V gene has CDR1 DFQATT and CDR2 SNEGSKA (reference sequence). There are 13 residues in the CDR3. V lost 2 bases, J lost 4 bases, and 12 bases lay in between. The CDR3 nucleotides are TGCAGTGCTAGAACGTATATCGGGTACGAGCAGTACTTC. Translating gives CSARTYIGYEQYF.

This clonotype has a handful of counts. This chain connects TRBV20-1 to TRBJ2-7, with 10 bases matching TRBD1. CDR3 size: 15 residues. CDR1 and CDR2 (germline): DFQATT, SNEGSKA (reference sequence). V trimming: 0 bases; J trimming: 4 bases; junction bases outside the gene matches: 6. The DNA for the CDR3 is TGCAGTGCTAGAGATTTGCGACAGGGGGCTTACGAGCAGTACTTC. Protein: CSARDLRQGAYEQYF.

This clonotype qualifies as medium-sized. The DNA for the CDR3 is TGCAGTGCAGGGCTTAGTGGAAACACCATATATTTT. This gives the protein CSAGLSGNTIYF. This sequence joins TRBV20-1 and TRBJ1-3, with D unresolved. The CDR3 loop spans 12 amino acids. Germline CDR1 and CDR2: DFQATT and SNEGSKA (reference sequence). V lost 6 bases, J lost 3 bases, and 9 bases lay in between.

The rearrangement uses TRBV20-1 and TRBJ2-7, with no clear D. Per germline, CDR1 DFQATT and CDR2 SNEGSKA (reference sequence). V lost 5 bases and J 7 bases, leaving 15 bases between the germline ends. This CDR3 has 12 amino acids. The CDR3 loop reads CSASPRVWEQYF. The CDR3 DNA follows: TGCAGTGCTTCCCCTAGAGTCTGGGAGCAGTACTTC.

This clonotype was recorded a few times. V is TRBV12-5 and J is TRBJ2-7; the match to TRBD2 covers 9 bases. The germline V gene has CDR1 LGHNT and CDR2 FRNRAP. V shed 7 bases and J 3 bases; nucleotides not matched to a gene: 10. The CDR3 consists of 15 residues. CDR3 sequence reads: CASVLEREDLYEQYF. CDR3 nucleotides: TGTGCTAGTGTTCTCGAGCGGGAGGATCTCTACGAGCAGTACTTC.

The table lists this clonotype with many counts. The V call is TRBV7-3, the J call TRBJ1-6, with 10 bases aligning to TRBD1. Unmatched junction bases numbered 5, after V lost 5 bases and J lost 10 bases. CDR3 size: 14 residues. Germline lookup yields CDR1 SGHTA and CDR2 FQGTGA. CDR3 sequence: CASSQGTGDSPLHF. The CDR3 bases are TGTGCCAGCAGCCAAGGGACAGGGGACTCACCCCTCCACTTT.

This clonotype was seen at least ten times. The rearrangement links TRBV7-3 to TRBJ2-7; the D is unclear. The CDR3 has 14 amino acids. V gave up 2 bases and J gave up 6 bases, with 14 bases separating them. In germline, CDR1 is SGHTA, CDR2 FQGTGA. The CDR3 DNA reads TGTGCCAGCAGCTTAGGTCGGCCCCCGGGCGAGCAGTACTTC. Amino acids: CASSLGRPPGEQYF.

There are many counts of this clonotype. The genes are TRBV7-2 and TRBJ2-3, with TRBD2 matching over 10 bases. Germline values: CDR1 SGHTA, CDR2 FQGNSA. This CDR3 comprises 15 residues. V was clipped by 4 bases and J by 4 bases; unmatched bases: 5. The CDR3 spells CASSSLAGAADTQYF. For the CDR3, the DNA is TGTGCCAGCAGCTCGCTAGCGGGGGCGGCAGATACGCAGTATTTT.

A word on this clonotype: A much larger clone differs from this one at a single base, so this may be a read error. The V call is TRBV14, the J call TRBJ2-7; maybe TRBD1 (5 bases). Germline CDR1 is SGHDN and CDR2 is FVKESK. The CDR3 is 16 residues long. V shed 1 base and J shed 4 bases, with 17 bases lying between them. This CDR3 reads CASSQGQFFRGYEQYF. CDR3 in DNA: TGTGCCAGCAGCCAAGGTCAGTTTTTTAGGGGTTACGAGCAGTACTTC.

This clonotype was seen a few times. The CDR3 bases are TGTGCCAGCACCACGAGTGAGGGCAGGGCCCAGCATTTT. Translated: CASTTSEGRAQHF. The chain combines TRBV12-3 or TRBV12-4 with TRBJ1-5; possibly TRBD1 for D (5 bases). The CDR3 spans 13 residues. The V gene lost 7 bases and the J gene lost 11 bases, with 18 bases spanning the gap.

Only a few counts were recorded for this clonotype. This rearrangement joins TRBV20-1 to TRBJ1-1; no firm D call. Germline values: CDR1 DFQATT, CDR2 SNEGSKA (reference sequence). The CDR3 length is 11 residues. V was pared by 1 base and J by 2 bases, with 2 bases between. The CDR3, as DNA: TGCAGTGCTAGAGGTAACACTGAAGCTTTCTTT. Amino acid sequence: CSARGNTEAFF.

This rearrangement joins TRBV7-9 to TRBJ2-3; D is possibly TRBD1 or TRBD2 (5 bases each). V was clipped by 4 bases and J by 0 bases, with 14 bases between them. The CDR3 totals 16 residues. The germline V gene encodes CDR1 SEHNR and CDR2 FQNEAQ (reference sequence). The CDR3 sequence is CASSSKMGPSTDTQYF. The CDR3 region has the DNA TGTGCCAGCAGCTCAAAAATGGGACCTAGCACAGATACGCAGTATTTT.

This clonotype was seen repeatedly, ten times or more. The chain combines TRBV7-2 with TRBJ2-5, with D unresolved. The CDR3 contains 15 residues. The V gene's germline CDR1 is SGHTA and CDR2 FQGNSA. Trimming shortened V by 3 bases and J by 5 bases, and 16 bases separated the two germline ends. CDR3 nucleotide sequence: TGTGCCAGCAGCTTCTCTACCTACCCTTCTGAGACCCAGTACTTC. This translates into CASSFSTYPSETQYF.

The chain recombines TRBV5-1 with TRBJ2-5; 12 positions match TRBD1. This CDR3 region has 17 residues. The J segment lost 0 bases and the V segment lost 4 bases, leaving 7 bases of the junction unmatched. Germline V gene lookup returns CDR1 SGHRS and CDR2 YFSETQ. CDR3 bases: TGCGCCAGCAGCACGGGACAGGGGGCGTTGGACCAAGAGACCCAGTACTTC. Amino acid sequence: CASSTGQGALDQETQYF.

This clonotype was seen at least ten times. The rearrangement joins TRBV4-3 to TRBJ1-6; D is ambiguous. Looked up from germline, CDR1 is LGHNA and CDR2 is YSLEER. The CDR3 contains 15 residues. V was pared by 0 bases and J by 0 bases, with 3 bases between. The CDR3 nucleotides read TGCGCCAGCAGCCAAGAGAGCTCCTATAATTCACCCCTCCACTTT. This sequence encodes CASSQESSYNSPLHF.

This chain links TRBV19 with TRBJ2-6, with D uncertain. Germline CDR1 is LNHDA and CDR2 is SQIVND (reference sequence). With 0 bases removed from V and 4 bases from J, the gap between germline ends came to 10 bases. The CDR3 is made up of 16 amino acids. CDR3 region: CASSIDPRAGANVLTF. The CDR3 region has the DNA TGTGCCAGTAGTATAGATCCAAGGGCCGGGGCCAACGTCCTGACTTTC.

This clonotype rates as medium-sized. The rearrangement links TRBV27 to TRBJ2-1; D unresolved. V lost 3 bases, J lost 6 bases, and 3 bases lay in between. Germline assignment: CDR1 MNHEY and CDR2 SMNVEV (reference sequence). This CDR3 region has 11 residues. The CDR3 protein is CASSLGNEQFF. The CDR3 nucleotides read TGTGCCAGCAGTTTGGGCAATGAGCAGTTCTTC.

This chain links TRBV20-1 with TRBJ2-1, with 8 bases identical to TRBD2. Germline values: CDR1 DFQATT, CDR2 SNEGSKA (reference sequence). This CDR3 contains 15 residues. CDR3 amino acids: CSVDTGTSPVDEQFF. The DNA for the CDR3 is TGCAGCGTTGATACCGGGACTAGTCCCGTGGATGAGCAGTTCTTC.

This clonotype was counted between two and nine times. The chain combines TRBV5-1 with TRBJ2-3; 13 bases map to TRBD2. The V gene end was trimmed by 5 bases and the J gene end by 2 bases; junction bases not matched to a gene: 5. Germline values: CDR1 SGHRS, CDR2 YFSETQ. The CDR3 consists of 16 residues. The CDR3 DNA sequence: TGCGCCAGCAGGCCACTAGCGGGGGGGACCACAGATACGCAGTATTTT. Amino acids: CASRPLAGGTTDTQYF.